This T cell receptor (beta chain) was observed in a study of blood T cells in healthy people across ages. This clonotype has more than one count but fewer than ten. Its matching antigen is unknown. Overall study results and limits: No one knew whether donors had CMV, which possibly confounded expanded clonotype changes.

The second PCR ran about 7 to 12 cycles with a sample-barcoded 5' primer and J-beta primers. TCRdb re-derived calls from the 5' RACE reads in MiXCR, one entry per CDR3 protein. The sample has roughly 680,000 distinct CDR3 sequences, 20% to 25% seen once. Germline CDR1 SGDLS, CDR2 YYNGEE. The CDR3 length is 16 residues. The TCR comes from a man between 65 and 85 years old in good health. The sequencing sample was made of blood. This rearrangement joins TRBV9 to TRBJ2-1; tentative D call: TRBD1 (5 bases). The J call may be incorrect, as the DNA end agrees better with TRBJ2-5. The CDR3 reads CASSVGGHPGKETQYF. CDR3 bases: TGTGCCAGCAGCGTAGGTGGACACCCTGGGAAAGAGACCCAGTACTTC.